The 13 T cell receptor beta chains below come from one sample, sequenced in a study of blood T cell repertoires in COVID-19. The table came from immunoSEQ multiplex PCR; TCRdb's copy has only in-frame clones and leaves some out. The table lists roughly 80,000 clones, under 85% of them singletons. Source material: peripheral blood. These receptor sequences come from a woman over 75 with acute or convalescent COVID-19.

This clone was recorded only once. This rearrangement joins TRBV5-1 to TRBJ2-1; 9 bases are a match to TRBD2. The germline gives CDR1 SGHRS, CDR2 YFSETQ. V trimming: 4 bases; J trimming: 2 bases; junction bases outside the gene matches: 7. CDR3 length equals 16 residues. The CDR3 region has the DNA TGCGCCAGCAGCGAACTTAGCGGGGGTACCTACAATGAGCAGTTCTTC. This translates into CASSELSGGTYNEQFF. Looking up the rest from reference TRBV5-1 and TRBJ2-1 gives the full variable domain: KAGVTQTPRYLIKTRGQQVTLSCSPISGHRSVSWYQQTPGQGLQFLFEYFSETQRNKGNFPGRFSGRQFSNSRSEMNVSTLELGDSALYLCASSELSGGTYNEQFFGPGTRLTVL.

The chain links TRBV28 to TRBJ2-7; 7 bases are shared with TRBD1. CDR3 length: 13 amino acids. The V gene's germline CDR1 is MDHEN and CDR2 SYDVKM. V lost 2 bases, J lost 3 bases, and 1 base stayed unmatched. Written as DNA, the CDR3 is TGTGCCAGCAGTTTAAACAGGGGCTACGAGCAGTACTTC. Its translation: CASSLNRGYEQYF.

Turning to this clone: Other DNA sequences of this sample code for an identical CDR3. This rearrangement joins TRBV18 to TRBJ1-2; 7 bases fit TRBD1. The CDR3 has 13 amino acids. Germline V gene sequence: CDR1 KGHSH, CDR2 LQKENI. The V and J ends lost 6 bases and 2 bases, in that order; junction bases with no gene match: 3. CDR3 DNA: TGTGCCAGCTCGCCGGACAGGAACTATGGCTACACCTTC. Translation gives CASSPDRNYGYTF.

DNA for the CDR3: TGCGCCAGCAGCCAAGATGGATGGAGAGGTACAGATACGCAGTATTTT. Its translation is CASSQDGWRGTDTQYF. The V and J genes are TRBV4-3 and TRBJ2-3, with D uncertain. The CDR3 contains 16 residues. Germline-derived CDR1 and CDR2 are LGHNA and YSLEER. V dropped 0 bases and J dropped 3 bases, with 13 bases sitting between them.

The CDR3 protein is CASSQGLAGTSYEQYF. CDR3 in DNA: TGTGCCAGCAGCCAAGGACTAGCGGGGACATCCTACGAGCAGTACTTC. The chain combines TRBV4-2 with TRBJ2-7; 11 bases are a match to TRBD2. Germline V gene lookup returns CDR1 LGHNA and CDR2 YNFKEQ. The CDR3 spans 16 residues. V gave up 1 base and J gave up 1 base; unmatched junction bases: 3.

This clone was counted only a few times. The gene calls are TRBV9 and TRBJ1-1; D gene ambiguous. CDR3 length: 13 amino acids. The ends were cut back, 4 bases at V and 7 bases at J, with 14 bases in the middle. Germline loops: CDR1 SGDLS, CDR2 YYNGEE. The CDR3 bases are TGTGCCAGCAGCACCGGGGAAGGAGTTGAAGCTTTCTTT. Its translation: CASSTGEGVEAFF.

The chain employs TRBV7-6 and TRBJ1-3, with 7 bases matching TRBD1. The CDR3 is made up of 14 amino acids. Germline-derived CDR1 and CDR2 are SGHVS and FNYEAQ. Losses at the gene ends were 3 bases for V and 3 bases for J; bases not matched to a gene: 2. The DNA of the CDR3 is TGTGCCAGCAGCTTTGGACAGGATGGAAACACCATATATTTT. Amino acids: CASSFGQDGNTIYF.

This clone was detected only once. The V and J genes are TRBV19 and TRBJ2-1, with 8 bases matching TRBD1. Germline-derived CDR1 and CDR2 are LNHDA and SQIVND (reference sequence). Losses at the gene ends were 3 bases for V and 7 bases for J; bases not matched to a gene: 8. CDR3 length equals 15 residues. The CDR3 is CASSMGTGKQNEQFF. DNA of the CDR3: TGTGCCAGTAGTATGGGGACAGGCAAACAAAATGAGCAGTTCTTC.

The V call is TRBV29-1, the J call TRBJ2-7, with 7 bases lining up with TRBD1. Germline V gives CDR1 SQVTM, CDR2 ANQGSEA. J was trimmed by 3 bases and V by 4 bases; bases with no gene match: 6. The CDR3 is 13 residues long. The chain's CDR3 is CSVGRTGDYEQYF. The CDR3 nucleotides read TGCAGCGTTGGCAGGACAGGCGACTACGAGCAGTACTTC.

J is TRBJ2-1 and V is TRBV28; 7 positions match TRBD2. The germline V gene encodes CDR1 MDHEN and CDR2 SYDVKM. Trimming took 3 bases from V and 7 from J; bases not matched to a gene: 9. There are 15 residues in the CDR3. CDR3 protein: CASSFIRGGGNEQFF. CDR3 in DNA: TGTGCCAGCAGTTTCATCCGTGGGGGGGGAAATGAGCAGTTCTTC. The full variable domain, completed using reference TRBV28 and TRBJ2-1, is DVKVTQSSRYLVKRTGEKVFLECVQDMDHENMFWYRQDPGLGLRLIYFSYDVKMKEKGDIPEGYSVSREKKERFSLILESASTNQTSMYLCASSFIRGGGNEQFFGPGTRLTVL.

In this sample, this clone turned up once. The rearrangement links TRBV6-5 to TRBJ2-1; TRBD2 might be the D (5 bases). CDR1 and CDR2 (germline): MNHEY, SVGAGI. Trimming shortened V by 5 bases and J by 8 bases, and 16 bases separated the two germline ends. CDR3 length: 14 residues. The chain's CDR3 is CASSKDGVEDEQFF. CDR3 coding DNA: TGTGCCAGCAGTAAGGACGGGGTGGAGGATGAGCAGTTCTTC.

J is TRBJ2-2 and V is TRBV18, with 9 bases fitting TRBD2. Germline V gene lookup returns CDR1 KGHSH and CDR2 LQKENI. This CDR3 has 16 amino acids. After removal of 6 bases from V and 7 bases from J, the junction contained 12 bases not matched to a gene. The CDR3 spells CASSPSGTIDSGELFF. For the CDR3, the DNA is TGTGCCAGCTCCCCTAGCGGGACCATCGACAGCGGGGAGCTGTTTTTT.

The chain joins TRBV28 to TRBJ1-1; possible D gene TRBD1, 6 bases. The CDR3 runs to 15 residues. The germline V and J ends were trimmed by 2 bases and 5 bases, with 15 bases remaining between them. Germline V lookup: CDR1 MDHEN, CDR2 SYDVKM. The CDR3 protein is CASSLPQGLWTEAFF. The CDR3 nucleotides are TGTGCCAGCAGTTTACCACAGGGTCTGTGGACTGAAGCTTTCTTT.